This TCR beta chain was identified in a study of T cell responses to AZD1222 COVID-19 vaccine. Overall study findings and caveats: Donor demographics were predominantly white British with a female majority; clonal diversity may be underestimated. Only a handful of AZD1222 recipients, roughly 6 in all, had baseline seropositivity. Vaccination with two AZD1222 doses was followed by a rise in Spike-specific TCR breadth and depth. The span of vaccine-associated CD4 TCRs extended across spike, with dominance at 160-218 and 743-854.

The J segment lost 5 bases and the V segment lost 2 bases, leaving 14 bases of the junction unmatched. The CDR3 loop spans 19 amino acids. CDR1 and CDR2 (germline): SGHTA, FQGNSA. Repertoires were generated with immunoSEQ multiplex PCR, while TCRdb's copy carries only in-frame clones and drops some. The sample shows about 100,000 clones, about nine tenths of them seen only once. Of note for this clone: Antigen specificity is unknown.

The sequence derives from an adult who received the AZD1222 COVID-19 vaccine. The V and J genes are TRBV7-2 and TRBJ2-5, with 13 nucleotides matching TRBD2. The specimen comprised peripheral blood, sampled 28 days after the second AZD1222 dose. The CDR3 nucleotides read TGTGCCAGCAGCTTATGGGGCACACTAGCGGGAGGGCCGGTGGAGACCCAGTACTTC. Translated, it gives CASSLWGTLAGGPVETQYF.